The 8 T cell receptor beta chains reported below all come from one sample, sequenced in a study of response to subunit inactivated influenza vaccine. TCRdb re-called the RT-PCR reads with MiXCR, one entry per CDR3 protein. The sample yields 700,000 to 900,000 distinct CDR3 sequences, about 20% seen once. This material consisted of PBMCs from blood, taken 4 to 6 days after vaccination. These receptor sequences come from a man aged 45-65 years who received an inactivated influenza vaccine.

V usage is TRBV11-2 and J usage is TRBJ2-1; tentatively, D is TRBD1 (8 bases). V lost 5 bases to trimming and J lost 3 bases, with 23 bases between them. Germline assignment: CDR1 SGHAT and CDR2 FQNNGV. CDR3 length: 18 amino acids. CDR3 sequence: CASSPIRGGTGDYNEQFF. CDR3 coding DNA: TGTGCCAGCAGCCCCATTAGGGGGGGGACAGGCGACTACAATGAGCAGTTCTTC.

This clonotype has just a few counts. The chain recombines TRBV12-3 or TRBV12-4 with TRBJ1-1; no definite D call. The CDR3 is 10 residues long. Trimming cost V 8 bases and J 6 bases, with 7 bases left between them. This CDR3 reads CASLGSEAFF. The CDR3 DNA follows: TGTGCCAGCCTAGGGTCTGAAGCTTTCTTT.

This clonotype was seen only a few times. The chain has TRBV15 and TRBJ1-1; no clear D gene. Germline CDR1 is LNHNV and CDR2 is YYDKDF (reference sequence). Trimming left V 0 bases short and J 5 bases short, with 10 bases between. The CDR3 length is 14 residues. Here the CDR3 reads CATSRDLGWTEAFF. The CDR3 DNA reads TGTGCCACCAGCAGAGATCTGGGGTGGACTGAAGCTTTCTTT.

This chain joins TRBV11-2 and TRBJ2-7, with TRBD1 as a possible D gene (5 bases). The CDR3 covers 13 residues. V lost 4 bases, J lost 7 bases, and 14 bases lay in between. Germline V gene lookup returns CDR1 SGHAT and CDR2 FQNNGV. The CDR3 DNA reads as TGTGCCAGCAGCTATTCAGGGTTCGGGGAGCAGTACTTC. It specifies CASSYSGFGEQYF.

This clonotype was detected ten times or more. This chain links TRBV12-3 or TRBV12-4 with TRBJ2-7; a possible D gene is TRBD2 (5 bases). The CDR3 runs 12 residues. The V gene lost 4 bases and the J gene lost 7 bases, with 11 bases spanning the gap. The CDR3: CASSSRTGEQYF. The CDR3 region has the DNA TGTGCCAGCAGTTCCCGGACGGGGGAGCAGTACTTC.

The chain has TRBV20-1 and TRBJ1-6, with D possibly matching TRBD1 (5 bases). Trimming shortened V by 6 bases and J by 10 bases, and 22 bases separated the two germline ends. The germline CDR1 and CDR2 sequences are DFQATT and SNEGSKA (reference sequence). This CDR3 is built from 15 residues. The DNA of the CDR3 is TGCAGTGCGCCCGACCGGGGCAGGGTCAACTCACCCCTCCACTTT. It is translated as CSAPDRGRVNSPLHF.

The chain uses TRBV6-5 and TRBJ2-5; TRBD1 agrees at 7 bases. This CDR3 has 15 amino acids. With V trimmed by 3 bases and J by 4 bases, 8 bases remained unmatched. From germline, CDR1 is MNHEY and CDR2 SVGAGI. The CDR3 loop reads CASSYSTGNLETQYF. CDR3 sequence (DNA): TGTGCCAGCAGTTATTCGACAGGGAATTTAGAGACCCAGTACTTC.

This clonotype has ten or more counts. The J gene is TRBJ2-7, the V gene TRBV6-6; D is unclear. Germline V gives CDR1 MNHNY, CDR2 SVGAGI (reference sequence). The CDR3 is made up of 13 amino acids. Trimming took 2 bases from V and 4 from J, leaving 9 bases between them. The CDR3 here is CASSYANLYEQYF. CDR3 bases: TGTGCCAGCAGTTACGCCAATTTGTACGAGCAGTACTTC.